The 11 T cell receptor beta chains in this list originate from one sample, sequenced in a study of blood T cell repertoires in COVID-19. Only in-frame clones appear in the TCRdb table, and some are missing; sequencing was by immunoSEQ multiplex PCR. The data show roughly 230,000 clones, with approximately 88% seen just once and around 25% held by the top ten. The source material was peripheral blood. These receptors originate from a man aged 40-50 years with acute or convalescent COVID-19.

The CDR3 spells CASSFSGRAGDTQYF. The CDR3 DNA reads as TGTGCCAGCAGCTTTAGCGGGAGGGCCGGGGATACGCAGTATTTT. V is TRBV7-3 and J is TRBJ2-3; 11 nucleotides match TRBD2. Germline V gives CDR1 SGHTA, CDR2 FQGTGA. The CDR3 consists of 15 residues. V shed 3 bases and J 6 bases; nucleotides not matched to a gene: 5.

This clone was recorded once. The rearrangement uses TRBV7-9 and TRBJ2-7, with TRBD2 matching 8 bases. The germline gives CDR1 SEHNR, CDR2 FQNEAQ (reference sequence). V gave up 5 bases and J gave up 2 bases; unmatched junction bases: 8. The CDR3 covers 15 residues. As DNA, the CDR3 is TGTGCCAGCAGCCGCCCCGGGACTAGTCCCTACGAGCAGTACTTC. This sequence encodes CASSRPGTSPYEQYF.

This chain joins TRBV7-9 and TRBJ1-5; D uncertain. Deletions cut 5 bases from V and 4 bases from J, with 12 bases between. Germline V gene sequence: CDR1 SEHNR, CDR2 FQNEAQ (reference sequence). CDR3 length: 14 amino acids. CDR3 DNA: TGTGCCAGCAGCCAAACGGCTAGTAATCAGCCCCAGCATTTT. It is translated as CASSQTASNQPQHF. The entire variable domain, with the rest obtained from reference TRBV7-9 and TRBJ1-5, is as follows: DTGVSQNPRHKITKRGQNVTFRCDPISEHNRLYWYRQTLGQGPEFLTYFQNEAQLEKSRLLSDRFSAERPKGSFSTLEIQRTEQGDSAMYLCASSQTASNQPQHFGDGTRLSIL.

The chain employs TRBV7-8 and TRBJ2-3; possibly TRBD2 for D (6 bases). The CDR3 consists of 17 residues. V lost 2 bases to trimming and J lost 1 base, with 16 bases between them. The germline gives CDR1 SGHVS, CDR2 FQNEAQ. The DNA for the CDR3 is TGTGCCAGCAGCTTATTCCGGCGGGAAACGGGCACAGATACGCAGTATTTT. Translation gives CASSLFRRETGTDTQYF.

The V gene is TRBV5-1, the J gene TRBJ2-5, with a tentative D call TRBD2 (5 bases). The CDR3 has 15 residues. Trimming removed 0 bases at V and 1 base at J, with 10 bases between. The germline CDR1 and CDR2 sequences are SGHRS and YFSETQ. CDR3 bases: TGCGCCAGCAGCTTGGTTAGTGGGAGCCAAGAGACCCAGTACTTC. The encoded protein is CASSLVSGSQETQYF.

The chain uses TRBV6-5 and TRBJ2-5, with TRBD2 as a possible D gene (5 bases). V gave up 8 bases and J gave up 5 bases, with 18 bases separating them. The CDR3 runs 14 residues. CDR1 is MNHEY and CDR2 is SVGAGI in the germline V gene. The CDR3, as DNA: TGTGCCAGCCGTCGAAGTTTGGGAGAGGAGACCCAGTACTTC. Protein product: CASRRSLGEETQYF.

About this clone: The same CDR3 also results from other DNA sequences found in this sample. The CDR3 protein is CASSQGQGGTEAFF. Written as DNA, the CDR3 is TGTGCCAGCAGCCAAGGACAGGGCGGGACTGAAGCTTTCTTT. The rearrangement links TRBV3-1 (or the pseudogene TRBV3-2) to TRBJ1-1, with 7 bases identical to TRBD1. The CDR3 is made up of 14 amino acids. CDR1 is LGHDT and CDR2 is YNNKEL in the germline V gene (reference sequence). Trimming removed 1 base from V and 5 bases from J; junction bases left unmatched: 4.

DNA of the CDR3: TGTGCCAGCAGCCTGGGACTAGCGGGAGGGGGGTACTACGAGCAGTACTTC. Its translation: CASSLGLAGGGYYEQYF. The rearrangement uses TRBV3-1 (or the pseudogene TRBV3-2) and TRBJ2-7; 16 bases align to TRBD2. CDR1 LGHDT and CDR2 YNNKEL come from the germline V gene (reference sequence). Germline trimming cut 4 bases from V and 3 bases from J; bases unmatched to any gene: 6. The CDR3 loop spans 17 amino acids.

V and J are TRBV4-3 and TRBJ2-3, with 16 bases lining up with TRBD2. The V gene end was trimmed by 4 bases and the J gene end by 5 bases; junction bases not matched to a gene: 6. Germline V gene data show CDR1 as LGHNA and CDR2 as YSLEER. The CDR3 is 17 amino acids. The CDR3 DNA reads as TGCGCCAGCAGCCCCGGGACTAGCGGGAGGGCTAGAGATACGCAGTATTTT. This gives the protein CASSPGTSGRARDTQYF.

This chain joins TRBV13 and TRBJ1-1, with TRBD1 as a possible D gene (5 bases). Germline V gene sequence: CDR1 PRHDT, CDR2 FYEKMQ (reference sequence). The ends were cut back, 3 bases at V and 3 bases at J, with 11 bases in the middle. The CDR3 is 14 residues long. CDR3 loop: CASSLRRGDTEAFF. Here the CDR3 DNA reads TGTGCCAGCAGCTTGCGTCGGGGGGACACTGAAGCTTTCTTT.

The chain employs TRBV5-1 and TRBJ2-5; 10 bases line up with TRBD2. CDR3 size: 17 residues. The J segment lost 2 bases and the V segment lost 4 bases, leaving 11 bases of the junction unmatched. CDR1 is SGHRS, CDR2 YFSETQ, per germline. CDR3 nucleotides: TGCGCCAGCAGCCGGAGGCCTAGCGGGAGCGATCAAGAGACCCAGTACTTC. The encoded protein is CASSRRPSGSDQETQYF.